This TCR beta chain was profiled in a study of blood T cells in healthy people across ages. Broader study findings: Comparison with aged donors showed that long-lived donors had more naive CD4+ cells and higher diversity.

Trimming left V 4 bases short and J 3 bases short, with 11 bases between. The CDR3 consists of 14 residues. Germline CDR1 is SGHDT and CDR2 is YYEEEE. Next came a second PCR, run for about 6 to 12 cycles, which used a sample-barcoded 5' primer along with a J-beta primer mix. TCRdb re-derived calls from the 5' RACE reads in MiXCR, one entry per CDR3 protein. This sample has around 1,100,000 distinct CDR3 sequences, with under 40% found just once. With respect to this clonotype: What it recognizes is unknown.

Source material: blood. The rearrangement links TRBV5-6 to TRBJ1-5; tentatively, D is TRBD1 (5 bases). This TCR came from a young man in good health. The CDR3: CASSLGPANQPQHF. In nucleotides, the CDR3 is TGTGCCAGCAGCCTGGGACCAGCCAATCAGCCCCAGCATTTT. The full variable domain, rest sourced from reference TRBV5-6 and TRBJ1-5, is DAGVTQSPTHLIKTRGQQVTLRCSPKSGHDTVSWYQQALGQGPQFIFQYYEEEERQRGNFPDRFSGHQFPNYSSELNVNALLLGDSALYLCASSLGPANQPQHFGDGTRLSIL.